This TCR beta chain was sequenced in a study of T cell changes during pregnancy in multiple sclerosis. Only one count was recorded for this clone. The assay was immunoSEQ multiplex PCR, and TCRdb's table has in-frame clones only and misses some. The sample records 33,000 or so clones, roughly 90% being singletons. There are 14 residues in the CDR3. Germline loops: CDR1 SGHDT, CDR2 YYEEEE. V lost 0 bases, J lost 4 bases, and 3 bases stayed unmatched. The sample in question was CD8+ T cells from peripheral blood mononuclear cells, obtained in the second trimester of pregnancy. The sequence was collected from a female donor with multiple sclerosis, enrolled in a pregnancy study. The genes are TRBV5-6 and TRBJ2-7, with 8 positions matching TRBD2. The CDR3 protein is CASSLELAVYEQYF. Here the CDR3 DNA reads TGTGCCAGCAGCTTGGAACTAGCGGTATACGAGCAGTACTTC.